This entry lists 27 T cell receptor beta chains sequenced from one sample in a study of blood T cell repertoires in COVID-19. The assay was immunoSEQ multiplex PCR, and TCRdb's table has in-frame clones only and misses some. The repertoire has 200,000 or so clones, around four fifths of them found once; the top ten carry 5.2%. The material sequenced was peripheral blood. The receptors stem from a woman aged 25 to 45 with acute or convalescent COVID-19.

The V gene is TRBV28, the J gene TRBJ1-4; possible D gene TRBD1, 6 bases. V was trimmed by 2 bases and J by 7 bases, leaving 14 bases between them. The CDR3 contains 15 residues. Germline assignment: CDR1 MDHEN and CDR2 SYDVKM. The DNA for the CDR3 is TGTGCCAGCAGTTTAGAACAGGGCGGCGGTGAAAAACTGTTTTTT. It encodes CASSLEQGGGEKLFF.

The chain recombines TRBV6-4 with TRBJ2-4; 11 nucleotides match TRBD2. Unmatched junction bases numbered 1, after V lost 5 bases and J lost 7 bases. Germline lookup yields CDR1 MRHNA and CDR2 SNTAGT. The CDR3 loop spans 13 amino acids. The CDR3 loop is CASSRTSGNIQYF. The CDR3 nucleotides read TGTGCCAGCAGTCGGACTAGCGGGAACATTCAGTACTTC.

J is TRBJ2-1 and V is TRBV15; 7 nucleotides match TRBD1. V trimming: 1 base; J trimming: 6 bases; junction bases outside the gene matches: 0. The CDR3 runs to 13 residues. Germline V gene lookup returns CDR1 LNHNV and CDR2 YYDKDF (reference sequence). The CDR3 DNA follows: TGTGCCACCAGCAGAGCAGGGGGCAATGAGCAGTTCTTC. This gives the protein CATSRAGGNEQFF.

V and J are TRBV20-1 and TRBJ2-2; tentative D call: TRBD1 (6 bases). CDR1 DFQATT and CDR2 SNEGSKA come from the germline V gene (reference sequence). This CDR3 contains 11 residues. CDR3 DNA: TGCACTGTATCAGGGGACGGGGAGCTGTTTTTT. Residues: CTVSGDGELFF.

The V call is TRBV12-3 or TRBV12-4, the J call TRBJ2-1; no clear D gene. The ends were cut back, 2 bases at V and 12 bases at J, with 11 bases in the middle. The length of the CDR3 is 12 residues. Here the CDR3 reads CASSLSRQVQFF. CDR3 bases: TGTGCCAGCAGTTTATCACGGCAGGTGCAGTTCTTC.

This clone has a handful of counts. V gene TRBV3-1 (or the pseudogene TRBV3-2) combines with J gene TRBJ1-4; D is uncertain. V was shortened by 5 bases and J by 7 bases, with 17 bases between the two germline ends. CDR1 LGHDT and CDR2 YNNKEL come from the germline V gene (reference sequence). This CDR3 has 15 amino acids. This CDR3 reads CASSLIACSGEKLFF. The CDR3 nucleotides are TGTGCCAGCAGCTTAATCGCGTGTTCGGGTGAAAAACTGTTTTTT.

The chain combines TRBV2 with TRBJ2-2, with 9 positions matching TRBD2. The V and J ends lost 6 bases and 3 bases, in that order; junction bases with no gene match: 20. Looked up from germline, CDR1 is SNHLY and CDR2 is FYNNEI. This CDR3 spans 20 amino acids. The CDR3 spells CASSAYTPISGGRDTGELFF. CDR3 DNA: TGTGCCAGCAGCGCATACACGCCCATTAGCGGGGGAAGGGACACCGGGGAGCTGTTTTTT.

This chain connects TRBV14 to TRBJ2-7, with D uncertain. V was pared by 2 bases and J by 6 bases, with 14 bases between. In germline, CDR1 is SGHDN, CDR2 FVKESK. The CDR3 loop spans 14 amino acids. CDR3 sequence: CASSQKPQVLEQYF. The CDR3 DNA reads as TGTGCCAGCAGCCAAAAACCCCAGGTGCTCGAGCAGTACTTC.

The DNA of the CDR3 is TGTGCCAGCAGCGTAAGGGGGCTGATCACAGATACGCAGTATTTT. Translated: CASSVRGLITDTQYF. J is TRBJ2-3 and V is TRBV9, with TRBD1 matching over 7 bases. Germline loops: CDR1 SGDLS, CDR2 YYNGEE. Trimming removed 1 base from V and 2 bases from J; junction bases left unmatched: 4. The CDR3 consists of 15 residues.

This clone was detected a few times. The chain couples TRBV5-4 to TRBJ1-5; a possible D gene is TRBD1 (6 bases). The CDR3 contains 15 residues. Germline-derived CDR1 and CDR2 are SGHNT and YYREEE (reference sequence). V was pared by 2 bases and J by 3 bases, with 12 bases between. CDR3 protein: CASSFGGGFNQPQHF. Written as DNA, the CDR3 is TGTGCCAGCAGCTTCGGGGGGGGCTTCAATCAGCCCCAGCATTTT.

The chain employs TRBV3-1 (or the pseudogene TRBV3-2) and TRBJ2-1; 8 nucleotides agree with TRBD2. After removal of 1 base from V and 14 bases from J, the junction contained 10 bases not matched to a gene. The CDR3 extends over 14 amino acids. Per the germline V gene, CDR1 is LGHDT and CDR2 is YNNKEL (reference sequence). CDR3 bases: TGTGCCAGCAGCCAAGTTGTCGGCCCGGGAGGGAAGTTCTTC. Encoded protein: CASSQVVGPGGKFF.

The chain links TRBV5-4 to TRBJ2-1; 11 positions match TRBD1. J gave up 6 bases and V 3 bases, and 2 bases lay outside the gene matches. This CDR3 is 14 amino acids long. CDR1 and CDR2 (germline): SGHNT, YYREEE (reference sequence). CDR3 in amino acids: CASSSGTGGNEQFF. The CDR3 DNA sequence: TGTGCCAGCAGCTCCGGGACAGGGGGCAATGAGCAGTTCTTC.

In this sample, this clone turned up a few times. The CDR3 DNA reads as TGTGCCAGCAGTTTGGGGCCCGCGACAGGGAGTTCACCCCTCCACTTT. Its protein product is CASSLGPATGSSPLHF. The genes are TRBV28 and TRBJ1-6, with 7 bases aligning to TRBD1. CDR1 and CDR2 from the germline V gene are MDHEN and SYDVKM. After removal of 3 bases from V and 9 bases from J, the junction contained 11 bases not matched to a gene. The CDR3 runs to 16 residues.

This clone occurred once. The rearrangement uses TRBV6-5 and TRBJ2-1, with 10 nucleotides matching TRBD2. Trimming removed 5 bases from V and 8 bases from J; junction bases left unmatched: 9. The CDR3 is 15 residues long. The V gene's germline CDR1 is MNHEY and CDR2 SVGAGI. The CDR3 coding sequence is TGTGCCAGCAGTAGCGGGAGGGAGTGGTATGATGAGCAGTTCTTC. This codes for CASSSGREWYDEQFF.

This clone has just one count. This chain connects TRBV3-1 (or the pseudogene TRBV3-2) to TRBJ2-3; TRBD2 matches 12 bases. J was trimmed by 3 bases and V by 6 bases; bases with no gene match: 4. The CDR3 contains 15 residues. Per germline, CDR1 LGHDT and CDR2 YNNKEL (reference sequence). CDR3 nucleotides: TGTGCCAGCAGAAGACTAGCGGGGGTGACAGATACGCAGTATTTT. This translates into CASRRLAGVTDTQYF.

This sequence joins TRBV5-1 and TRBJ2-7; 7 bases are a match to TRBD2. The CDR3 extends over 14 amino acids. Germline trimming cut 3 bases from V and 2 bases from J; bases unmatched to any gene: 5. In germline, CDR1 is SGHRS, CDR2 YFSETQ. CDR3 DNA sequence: TGCGCCAGCAGCTCGGGGGGAGTGGCCTACGAGCAGTACTTC. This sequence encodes CASSSGGVAYEQYF. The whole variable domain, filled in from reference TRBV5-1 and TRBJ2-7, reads KAGVTQTPRYLIKTRGQQVTLSCSPISGHRSVSWYQQTPGQGLQFLFEYFSETQRNKGNFPGRFSGRQFSNSRSEMNVSTLELGDSALYLCASSSGGVAYEQYFGPGTRLTVT.

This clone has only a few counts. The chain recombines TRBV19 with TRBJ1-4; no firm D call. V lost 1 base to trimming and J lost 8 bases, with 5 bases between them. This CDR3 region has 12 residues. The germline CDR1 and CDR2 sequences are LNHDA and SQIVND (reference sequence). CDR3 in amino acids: CASSIGVEKLFF. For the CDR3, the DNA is TGTGCCAGTAGTATAGGTGTAGAAAAACTGTTTTTT.

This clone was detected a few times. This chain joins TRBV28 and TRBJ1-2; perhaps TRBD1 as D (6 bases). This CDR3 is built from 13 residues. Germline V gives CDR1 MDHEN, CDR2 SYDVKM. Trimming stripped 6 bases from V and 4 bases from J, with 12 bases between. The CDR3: CASSLGTTYGYTF. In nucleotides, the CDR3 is TGTGCCAGCAGCCTCGGGACAACCTATGGCTACACCTTC.

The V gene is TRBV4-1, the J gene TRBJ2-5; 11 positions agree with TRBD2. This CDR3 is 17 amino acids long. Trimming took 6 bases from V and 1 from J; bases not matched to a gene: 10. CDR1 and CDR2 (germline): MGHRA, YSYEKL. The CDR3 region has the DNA TGCGCCAGCAGGCCGGCTAGCGGGAGGCCCATCCAAGAGACCCAGTACTTC. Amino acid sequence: CASRPASGRPIQETQYF.

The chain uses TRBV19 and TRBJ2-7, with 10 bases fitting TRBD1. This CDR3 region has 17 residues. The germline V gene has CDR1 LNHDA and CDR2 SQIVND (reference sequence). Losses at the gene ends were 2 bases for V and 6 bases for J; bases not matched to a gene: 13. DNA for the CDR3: TGTGCCAGTAGTATACACCCGCCCAGGGGACAGGGGATCGAGCAGTACTTC. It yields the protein CASSIHPPRGQGIEQYF.

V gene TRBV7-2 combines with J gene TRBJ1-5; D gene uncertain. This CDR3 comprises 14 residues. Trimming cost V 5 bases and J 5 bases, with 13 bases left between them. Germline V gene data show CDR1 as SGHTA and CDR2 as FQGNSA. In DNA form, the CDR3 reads TGTGCCAGCAGCCATTTACAGTATCATCAGCCCCAGCATTTT. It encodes CASSHLQYHQPQHF.

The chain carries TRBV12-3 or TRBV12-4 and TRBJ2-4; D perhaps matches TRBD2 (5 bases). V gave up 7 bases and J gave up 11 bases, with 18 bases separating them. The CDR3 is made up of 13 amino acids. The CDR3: CASNRVVGGLQYF. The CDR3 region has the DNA TGTGCCAGCAATCGCGTTGTGGGCGGGCTTCAGTACTTC.

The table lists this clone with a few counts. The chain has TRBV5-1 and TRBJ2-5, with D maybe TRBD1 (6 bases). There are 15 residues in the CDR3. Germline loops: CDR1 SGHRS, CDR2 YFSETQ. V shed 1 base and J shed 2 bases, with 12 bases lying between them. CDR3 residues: CASSLSGTPQETQYF. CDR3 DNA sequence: TGCGCCAGCAGCTTGAGTGGGACACCTCAAGAGACCCAGTACTTC.

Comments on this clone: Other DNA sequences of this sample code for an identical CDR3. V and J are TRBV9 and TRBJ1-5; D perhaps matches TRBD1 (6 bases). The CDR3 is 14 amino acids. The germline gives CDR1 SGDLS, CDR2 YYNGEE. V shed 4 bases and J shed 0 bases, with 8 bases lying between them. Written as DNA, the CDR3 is TGTGCCAGCAGCCGGACAGATAGCAATCAGCCCCAGCATTTT. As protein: CASSRTDSNQPQHF. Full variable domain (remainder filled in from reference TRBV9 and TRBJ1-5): DSGVTQTPKHLITATGQRVTLRCSPRSGDLSVYWYQQSLDQGLQFLIQYYNGEERAKGNILERFSAQQFPDLHSELNLSSLELGDSALYFCASSRTDSNQPQHFGDGTRLSIL.

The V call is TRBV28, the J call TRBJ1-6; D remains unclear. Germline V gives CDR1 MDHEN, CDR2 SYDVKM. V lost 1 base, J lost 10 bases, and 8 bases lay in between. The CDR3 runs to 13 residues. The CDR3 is CASSLSPFSPLHF. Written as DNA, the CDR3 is TGTGCCAGCAGTTTATCCCCCTTCTCACCCCTCCACTTT.

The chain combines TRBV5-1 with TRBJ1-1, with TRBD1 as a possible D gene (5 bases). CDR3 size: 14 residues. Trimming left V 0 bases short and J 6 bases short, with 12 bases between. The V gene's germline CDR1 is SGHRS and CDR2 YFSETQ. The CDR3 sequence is CASSLDPGVAEAFF. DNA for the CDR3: TGCGCCAGCAGCTTGGACCCGGGGGTCGCTGAAGCTTTCTTT.

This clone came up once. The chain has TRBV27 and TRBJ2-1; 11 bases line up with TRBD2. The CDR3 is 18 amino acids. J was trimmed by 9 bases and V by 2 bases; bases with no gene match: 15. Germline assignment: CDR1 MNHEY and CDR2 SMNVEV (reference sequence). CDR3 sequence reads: CASSLDGSTSGSQGEQFF. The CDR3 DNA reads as TGTGCCAGCAGTTTAGACGGGAGCACTAGCGGGAGTCAGGGTGAGCAGTTCTTC.